The rows below give T cell receptor beta chains drawn from one sample of a study of CD8 T cells in ankylosing spondylitis. From the 5' RACE reads, TCRdb called clonotypes with MiXCR, one entry per CDR3 protein. The table lists about 200,000 distinct CDR3 sequences, roughly 6.6% of them singletons, with about 14% in the top ten. Sequenced sample: blood, either unsorted or a sorted T cell fraction (not recorded which). Every receptor here comes from a male donor with ankylosing spondylitis. CDR3s include the opening cysteine and the closing phenylalanine or tryptophan. D genes are given only for firm matches. Rows may omit the clone size; those that give it use once, few, many or a size class.

NA	TRBV19	TRBJ2-3	NA	13	TGTGCCAGTAGTCCTAGACCCACAGATACGCAGTATTTT	CASSPRPTDTQYF
many	TRBV5-1	TRBJ2-1	TRBD1	15	TGCGCCAGCAGCTTGGACAGGGGTATCTACAATGAGCAGTTCTTC	CASSLDRGIYNEQFF
many	TRBV29-1	TRBJ2-3	TRBD2	15	TGCAGCGTCGCGGGGGGGGGTTTGAGCACAGATACGCAGTATTTT	CSVAGGGLSTDTQYF
many	TRBV28	TRBJ1-5	NA	14	TGTGCCAGCAGTTTCGACGGAAACAATCAGCCCCAGCATTTT	CASSFDGNNQPQHF
NA	TRBV23-1	TRBJ2-3	NA	14	TGCGTCAGCAGTCAGCAGGTGGGCACAGATACGCAGTATTTT	CVSSQQVGTDTQYF
NA	TRBV19	TRBJ1-1	NA	15	TGTGCCAGTAGTAGCCGGGGGGGCTGGGACACTGAAGCTTTCTTT	CASSSRGGWDTEAFF
many	TRBV7-9	TRBJ1-2	NA	17	TGTGCCAGCAGCTTAGCGAAAGTAACCGGAGCTAACTATGGCTACACCTTC	CASSLAKVTGANYGYTF
many	TRBV24-1	TRBJ2-3	NA	16	TGTGCCACCAGTGACAAGTCTAGTAGGATAATGGATACGCAGTATTTT	CATSDKSSRIMDTQYF
NA	TRBV6-1	TRBJ2-1	TRBD2	16	TGTGCCAGCAGTCCGCTACCGGGAGGCGCTTACAATGAGCAGTTCTTC	CASSPLPGGAYNEQFF
many	TRBV25-1	TRBJ2-5	TRBD1	19	TGTGCCAGCAGTGGAGACCGGGACAGGGGACAAGCGGACCAAGAGACCCAGTACTTC	CASSGDRDRGQADQETQYF
many	TRBV20-1	TRBJ2-7	NA	12	TGCAGTGCTGTCTGGTTTGGCTCCGAGCAGTACTTC	CSAVWFGSEQYF
many	TRBV11-2	TRBJ2-5	NA	17	TGTGCCAGCAGCCTATTCAGGGCGGGGAGGTACCAAGAGACCCAGTACTTC	CASSLFRAGRYQETQYF
NA	TRBV5-5	TRBJ1-2	TRBD1	16	TGTGCCAGCAGCAACACCGATGGACAGGGACGATATGGCTACACCTTC	CASSNTDGQGRYGYTF
many	TRBV24-1	TRBJ2-2	NA	15	TGTGCCACCAGTGATTTTCGGGAGAACACCGGGGAGCTGTTTTTT	CATSDFRENTGELFF
many	TRBV12-3/TRBV12-4	TRBJ2-7	NA	13	TGTGCCAGCCGCCGTTCTCGAGGCTACGAGCAGTACTTC	CASRRSRGYEQYF
NA	TRBV20-1	TRBJ2-1	NA	15	TGCAGTGCTAGCCCAATTCTAGCGACCAGCAATGAGCAGTTCTTC	CSASPILATSNEQFF
few	TRBV30	TRBJ1-6	TRBD1	14	TGTGCCTGGAGTGTCGGGACAGGGGGCTCACCCCTCCACTTT	CAWSVGTGGSPLHF
NA	TRBV20-1	TRBJ2-1	TRBD2	14	TGCAGTGCTAGAGATTGGCGGGAGTACAATGAGCAGTTCTTC	CSARDWREYNEQFF
many	TRBV7-9	TRBJ1-4	TRBD1	15	TGTGCCAGCAGCAGACGGGACAGTAATCGTGAAAAACTGTTTTTT	CASSRRDSNREKLFF
NA	TRBV30	TRBJ2-7	TRBD1	13	TGTGCCTATTGGGACAGAAAAACCTACGAGCAGTACTTC	CAYWDRKTYEQYF
NA	TRBV9	TRBJ1-2	NA	13	TGTGCCAGCAGCGCCGGGGTTGTAGCCGGCTACACCTTC	CASSAGVVAGYTF
many	TRBV29-1	TRBJ2-1	NA	12	TGCAGCGGGGCACTAGTTAGCGGTGAGCAGTTCTTC	CSGALVSGEQFF
many	TRBV7-9	TRBJ2-1	NA	13	TGTGCCAGCAGTTCCGACGCCTGGAGGGAGCAGTTCTTC	CASSSDAWREQFF
many	TRBV19	TRBJ1-5	NA	16	TGTGCCAGTAGCATAACCGGGACATTTAGCAATCAGCCCCAGCATTTT	CASSITGTFSNQPQHF
many	TRBV16	TRBJ2-1	NA	14	TGTGCCAGCACCCATGGGAACTTCAACAATGAGCAGTTCTTC	CASTHGNFNNEQFF
many	TRBV6-1	TRBJ1-1	NA	14	TGTGCCAACGCTCCTCCAGGGGTACTCACTGAAGCTTTCTTT	CANAPPGVLTEAFF
NA	TRBV19	TRBJ2-7	TRBD1	16	TGTGCCAGTAGTGTTCGGACGACAGGGGGCTTGTACGAGCAGTACTTC	CASSVRTTGGLYEQYF
NA	TRBV29-1	TRBJ1-2	NA	15	TGCAGCGTGGGGGGCCAGGAGGGCCGGGATTATGGCTACACCTTC	CSVGGQEGRDYGYTF